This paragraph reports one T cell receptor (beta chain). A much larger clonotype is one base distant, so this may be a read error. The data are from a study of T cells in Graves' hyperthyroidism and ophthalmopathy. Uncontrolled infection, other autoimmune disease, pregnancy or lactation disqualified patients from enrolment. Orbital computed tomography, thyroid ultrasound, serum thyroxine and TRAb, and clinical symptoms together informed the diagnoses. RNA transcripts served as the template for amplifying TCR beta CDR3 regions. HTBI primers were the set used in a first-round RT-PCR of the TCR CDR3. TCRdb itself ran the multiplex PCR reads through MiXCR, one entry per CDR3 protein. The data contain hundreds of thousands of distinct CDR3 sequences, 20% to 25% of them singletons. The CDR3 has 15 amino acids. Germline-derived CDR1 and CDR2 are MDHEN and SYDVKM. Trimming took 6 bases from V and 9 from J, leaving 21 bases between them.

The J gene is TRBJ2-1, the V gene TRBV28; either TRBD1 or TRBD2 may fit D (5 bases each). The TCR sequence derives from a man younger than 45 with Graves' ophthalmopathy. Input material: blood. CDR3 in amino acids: CASSQGPLTMSEQFF. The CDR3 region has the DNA TGTGCCAGCAGCCAGGGACCCCTGACGATGAGTGAGCAGTTCTTC. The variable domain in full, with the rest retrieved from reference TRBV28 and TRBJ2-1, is DVKVTQSSRYLVKRTGEKVFLECVQDMDHENMFWYRQDPGLGLRLIYFSYDVKMKEKGDIPEGYSVSREKKERFSLILESASTNQTSMYLCASSQGPLTMSEQFFGPGTRLTVL.